A selection of T cell receptor beta chains follows, all from one sample in a study of blood T cell repertoires in COVID-19. Clones were sequenced by immunoSEQ multiplex PCR, and TCRdb holds only the in-frame ones, with some missing. The data contain 95,000 or so clones, under 85% of them seen just once; the ten biggest clones take up approximately 22%. The sample consisted of peripheral blood. These receptors were taken from a human donor in a cohort sampled during active COVID-19. Each CDR3 is given with its conserved first and last residue. A D gene is named only where the DNA matches it firmly. The size of a clone is reported for some rows only, either as once, few or many, or as a class for expanded clones.

d_call | clone_size | j_call | v_call | cdr3_aa | cdr3_nt
. | . | TRBJ1-6 | TRBV19 | CASSIGRTVYSPLHF | TGTGCCAGTAGTATAGGCCGGACAGTTTATTCACCCCTCCACTTT
TRBD1 | . | TRBJ2-7 | TRBV15 | CATGTGGAVYEQYF | TGTGCCACCGGGACAGGGGGCGCGGTCTACGAGCAGTACTTC
TRBD1 | . | TRBJ1-2 | TRBV2 | CASSEGQAIHGYTF | TGTGCCAGCAGTGAGGGACAGGCAATTCATGGCTACACCTTC
TRBD1 | . | TRBJ1-3 | TRBV5-1 | CASSLSGQDISGNTIYF | TGCGCCAGCAGCTTGTCGGGACAGGATATCTCTGGAAACACCATATATTTT
. | . | TRBJ2-1 | TRBV10-2 | CASSDSRTYNEQFF | TGCGCCAGCAGTGACTCGAGGACCTACAATGAGCAGTTCTTC
. | . | TRBJ1-6 | TRBV6-2/TRBV6-3 | CATSSGFRTPPPLHF | TGTGCCACCAGCAGCGGGTTTAGGACCCCTCCACCCCTCCACTTT
TRBD1 | once | TRBJ1-4 | TRBV28 | CASTLTGRTRRFEKLFF | TGTGCCAGCACGCTGACAGGGCGAACTAGACGATTTGAAAAACTGTTTTTT
. | . | TRBJ1-2 | TRBV19 | CASSPTSTGLYGYTF | TGTGCCAGTAGTCCGACCTCGACAGGTCTCTATGGCTACACCTTC
TRBD1 | . | TRBJ1-4 | TRBV5-4 | CASSRAGQSREKLFF | TGTGCCAGCAGCAGGGCGGGACAGTCAAGGGAAAAACTGTTTTTT
TRBD2 | . | TRBJ2-3 | TRBV10-3 | CAISGTSGGSSTDTQYF | TGTGCCATCAGCGGGACTAGCGGGGGATCTAGCACAGATACGCAGTATTTT
. | . | TRBJ2-1 | TRBV11-2 | CASSLDPAGAEFF | TGTGCCAGCAGCTTAGATCCGGCGGGGGCGGAGTTCTTC
. | . | TRBJ1-1 | TRBV7-9 | CASSPTTGRNTEAFF | TGTGCCAGCAGCCCTACGACAGGCCGGAACACTGAAGCTTTCTTT
TRBD1 | . | TRBJ2-1 | TRBV19 | CASSITGTVNNEQFF | TGTGCCAGTAGTATTACCGGGACAGTGAACAATGAGCAGTTCTTC
TRBD1 | few | TRBJ2-7 | TRBV9 | CASSKGQGTYEQYF | TGTGCCAGCAGCAAGGGACAGGGAACCTACGAGCAGTACTTC
. | few | TRBJ2-3 | TRBV6-2/TRBV6-3 | CASSSRGLYTDTQYF | TGTGCCAGCAGTTCCCGCGGGTTATACACAGATACGCAGTATTTT
. | . | TRBJ1-2 | TRBV2 | CASSSLGGANGYTF | TGTGCCAGCAGTTCCCTCGGAGGGGCAAATGGCTACACCTTC
TRBD2 | . | TRBJ2-3 | TRBV3-1/TRBV3-2 | CASSQGSGTSGTDTQYF | TGTGCCAGCAGCCAGGGGTCCGGGACTAGCGGCACAGATACGCAGTATTTT
. | . | TRBJ1-5 | TRBV5-1 | CASSLGAGQQPQHF | TGCGCCAGCAGCTTAGGAGCAGGGCAACAGCCCCAGCATTTT
. | few | TRBJ2-3 | TRBV3-1/TRBV3-2 | CASSQTLESTDTQYF | TGTGCCAGCAGCCAAACTCTAGAGAGCACAGATACGCAGTATTTT
. | . | TRBJ1-1 | TRBV10-1 | CASSESGESGAFFF | TGCGCCAGCAGTGAGTCAGGGGAAAGCGGGGCGTTTTTCTTT
TRBD2 | . | TRBJ2-5 | TRBV11-2 | CASSASGGAQETQYF | TGTGCCAGCAGCGCTAGCGGGGGGGCCCAAGAGACCCAGTACTTC
. | . | TRBJ2-2 | TRBV10-3 | CASGLGHGINTGELFF | TGTGCCAGCGGATTGGGACACGGAATAAACACCGGGGAGCTGTTTTTT
TRBD1 | . | TRBJ2-7 | TRBV2 | CASNDGGQGNTRRYF | TGTGCCAGCAACGACGGTGGACAGGGGAATACGAGGAGGTACTTC
TRBD1 | . | TRBJ1-6 | TRBV3-1/TRBV3-2 | CASSQPTGAGSPLHF | TGTGCCAGCAGCCAACCCACAGGGGCCGGTTCACCCCTCCACTTT
. | . | TRBJ2-7 | TRBV21-1 | CASSPRVIGANVWVNEQYF | TGTGCCAGCAGCCCTCGCGTGATAGGGGCCAACGTCTGGGTTAACGAGCAGTACTTC
TRBD1 | . | TRBJ1-2 | TRBV27 | CASSNRGPYYGYTF | TGTGCCAGCAGTAACAGGGGTCCCTACTATGGCTACACCTTC
TRBD2 | once | TRBJ2-1 | TRBV4-1 | CASSQAGGPRRNEQFF | TGCGCCAGCAGCCAAGCGGGAGGACCCAGAAGGAATGAGCAGTTCTTC
. | . | TRBJ1-3 | TRBV7-2 | CASSLDNGGFSGNTIYF | TGTGCCAGCAGCTTAGACAACGGCGGATTCTCTGGAAACACCATATATTTT
. | . | TRBJ2-1 | TRBV6-5 | CASSSRPGNEQFF | TGTGCCAGCAGTTCACGCCCGGGGAATGAGCAGTTCTTC
TRBD2 | . | TRBJ2-5 | TRBV28 | CASSSAGLAGGWETQYF | TGTGCCAGCAGTTCCGCCGGACTAGCGGGAGGATGGGAGACCCAGTACTTC
. | few | TRBJ2-7 | TRBV2 | CASSPSSYEQYF | TGTGCCAGCAGCCCCAGCTCCTACGAGCAGTACTTC
TRBD1 | . | TRBJ2-5 | TRBV7-8 | CAQGGQGGETQYF | TGTGCCCAGGGGGGACAGGGAGGGGAGACCCAGTACTTC
. | . | TRBJ1-4 | TRBV5-6 | CASSFLRGRENEKLFF | TGTGCCAGCAGCTTCCTACGTGGGCGAGAGAATGAAAAACTGTTTTTT
. | few | TRBJ1-1 | TRBV11-2 | CASSLTGNTEAFF | TGTGCCAGCAGCTTGACAGGAAACACTGAAGCTTTCTTT
. | . | TRBJ2-3 | TRBV23-1 | CASSQRARAECTDTQYF | TGCGCCAGCAGTCAACGGGCCCGAGCGGAGTGCACAGATACGCAGTATTTT